The entry below describes one T cell receptor beta chain. Its antigen is as yet unknown. This CDR3 has 14 amino acids. CDR1 and CDR2 from the germline V gene are LNHDA and SQIVND (reference sequence). Losses at the gene ends were 7 bases for V and 1 base for J; bases not matched to a gene: 5. This record belongs to a study of cytomegalovirus exposure and HLA in healthy donors. Study background: Of around 400 genotyped donors, about 81% grouped in the Caucasian-associated ancestry cluster. Regarding the study as a whole: Looking again later, the authors saw that most CMV-associated TCR beta chains seemed HLA-restricted. It was likely that a cluster of highly shared sequence variants was a sequencing artifact.

Vbeta (60) and Jbeta (13) primers were used in the PCR. Method: immunoSEQ multiplex PCR; TCRdb's copy keeps in-frame clones and lacks some. Of about 200,000 clones listed, approximately 80% are singletons. The clonotype comes from a man between 35 and 55 years old in good health and CMV-seronegative. Sequencing was done on a sample of PBMCs. The V gene is TRBV19, the J gene TRBJ1-2, with 8 bases fitting TRBD1. CDR3 bases: TGTGCCAGTATCTCGACAGGGGTTAACTATGGCTACACCTTC. It encodes CASISTGVNYGYTF. Looking up the rest from reference TRBV19 and TRBJ1-2 gives the full variable domain: DGGITQSPKYLFRKEGQNVTLSCEQNLNHDAMYWYRQDPGQGLRLIYYSQIVNDFQKGDIAEGYSVSREKKESFPLTVTSAQKNPTAFYLCASISTGVNYGYTFGSGTRLTVV.